This is a list of T cell receptor beta chains from one sample in a study of T cells after yellow fever vaccination. TCRdb fed the 5' RACE reads into MiXCR, producing one record per CDR3 protein. The table includes some 550,000 distinct CDR3 sequences, about 19% detected once. The material sequenced was PBMCs, taken 15 days after the yellow fever booster vaccination. Receptor source: a man aged 25 to 40 who received the YFV17D yellow fever vaccine. Both conserved end residues are part of each CDR3. The D gene is left open where the match is weak. Not all rows give a size; the values are once, few, many and, for expanded clones, a class.

clone size,V gene,D gene,J gene,CDR3 DNA,CDR3 protein
few,TRBV5-4,.,TRBJ2-1,TGTGCCAGCAGCCCGGAATCATCTCGAGTTGTGAACAATGAGCAGTTCTTC,CASSPESSRVVNNEQFF
many,TRBV12-3/TRBV12-4,.,TRBJ2-3,TGTGCCAGCAGTTCTGGTCCAGATACGCAGTATTTT,CASSSGPDTQYF
.,TRBV12-3/TRBV12-4,TRBD1,TRBJ2-7,TGTGCCAGCAGTTTTGGACAGGCCTCCTACGAGCAGTACTTC,CASSFGQASYEQYF
.,TRBV20-1,.,TRBJ2-6,TGCAGTGCTAGGGGCTCTGTGTCTGGGGCCAACGTCCTGACTTTC,CSARGSVSGANVLTF
many,TRBV28,.,TRBJ2-4,TGTGCCAGCACCCCCGCGAGCGCGGAGGCCAAAAACATTCAGTACTTC,CASTPASAEAKNIQYF
few,TRBV7-9,TRBD2,TRBJ2-7,TGTGCCAGCAGCTTAGCGGGGACTACCTCCTACGAGCAGTACTTC,CASSLAGTTSYEQYF
.,TRBV15,.,TRBJ2-3,TGTGCCACCAGCAGAGTCATACTCGATACGCAGTATTTT,CATSRVILDTQYF
many,TRBV6-2/TRBV6-3,.,TRBJ2-7,TGTGCCAGCAGTAACCCGCGGGGGCGCGGATACGAGCAGTACTTC,CASSNPRGRGYEQYF
.,TRBV7-2,TRBD1,TRBJ1-1,TGTGCCAGCAGCTTATCGGGACAGATAAACACTGAAGCTTTCTTT,CASSLSGQINTEAFF
.,TRBV7-2,.,TRBJ2-3,TGTGCCAGCAGCTTAGTGGGTCAGACAGATACGCAGTATTTT,CASSLVGQTDTQYF
.,TRBV9,TRBD2,TRBJ2-2,TGTGCCAGCAGCGCACTAGCGGGAGACACCGGGGAGCTGTTTTTT,CASSALAGDTGELFF
.,TRBV12-3/TRBV12-4,.,TRBJ2-3,TGTGCCAGCAGTTTATTCGGGAGCGATTCTGGAGATACGCAGTATTTT,CASSLFGSDSGDTQYF
.,TRBV20-1,TRBD2,TRBJ2-7,TGCAGTGCTAGTTCGACTAGCGGGAGGTCGGGGGAGCAGTACTTC,CSASSTSGRSGEQYF
few,TRBV18,TRBD2,TRBJ2-1,TGTGCCAGCTCACCGGGACTAGCTTCAGATGAGCAGTTCTTC,CASSPGLASDEQFF
.,TRBV20-1,TRBD1,TRBJ2-7,TGCAGTTCCCGCCTCCGGACAGGCGGGTACGAGCAGTACTTC,CSSRLRTGGYEQYF
.,TRBV6-5,.,TRBJ2-7,TGTGCCAGCAGTTACTTCGACGGTGCCTACGAGCAGTACTTC,CASSYFDGAYEQYF
few,TRBV18,TRBD2,TRBJ2-5,TGTGCCAGCTCACCACCCGGACGGGGGGAAGAGACCCAGTACTTC,CASSPPGRGEETQYF
.,TRBV20-1,.,TRBJ2-7,TGCAGTGCTAGAGGAACGCCGTCGAGCGAGCAGTACTTC,CSARGTPSSEQYF
.,TRBV7-9,TRBD2,TRBJ2-1,TGTGCCAGCAGCCGTGGGACTAGCGGGCAGTTCTTC,CASSRGTSGQFF
few,TRBV6-2/TRBV6-3,TRBD2,TRBJ2-1,TGTGCCAGCAGACCCCGAGGACTAGCGGATATTGTTGGGCAGTTCTTC,CASRPRGLADIVGQFF
few,TRBV5-1,.,TRBJ2-3,TGCGCCAGCAGCTTGGGGCCTGAAAGCACAGATACGCAGTATTTT,CASSLGPESTDTQYF